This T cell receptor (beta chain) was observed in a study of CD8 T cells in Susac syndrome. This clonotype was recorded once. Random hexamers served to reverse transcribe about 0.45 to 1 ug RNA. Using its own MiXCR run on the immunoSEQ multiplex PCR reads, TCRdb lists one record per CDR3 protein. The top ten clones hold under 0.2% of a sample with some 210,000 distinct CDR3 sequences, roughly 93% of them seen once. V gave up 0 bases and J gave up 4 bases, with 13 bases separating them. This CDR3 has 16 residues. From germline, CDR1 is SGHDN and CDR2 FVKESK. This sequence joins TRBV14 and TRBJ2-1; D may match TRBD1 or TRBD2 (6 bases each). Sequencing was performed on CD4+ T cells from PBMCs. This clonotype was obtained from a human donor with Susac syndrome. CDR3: CASSQEAGGGYNEQFF. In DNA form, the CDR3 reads TGTGCCAGCAGCCAAGAAGCCGGGGGCGGTTACAATGAGCAGTTCTTC.